This T cell receptor beta chain was sequenced in a study of response to subunit inactivated influenza vaccine. TCRdb reprocessed the RT-PCR reads via MiXCR and lists one record per CDR3 protein. The repertoire holds hundreds of thousands of distinct CDR3 sequences, about a fifth seen once, with roughly 10% in the top ten. Study-level results: The authors offered the suggestion that each seasonal influenza vaccination recruits few new T cells.

This clonotype was picked up a small number of times. Antigen unknown. The sequence derives from a man aged 50-75 years who received an inactivated influenza vaccine. The sample in question was PBMCs from blood, obtained about 20 months after vaccination.

The CDR3 bases are TGTGCCAGCAGTTTGGGTGTGGGTAGCAATCAGCCCCAGCATTTT. Residues: CASSLGVGSNQPQHF. V is TRBV12-3 or TRBV12-4 and J is TRBJ1-5; D not certain. This CDR3 is built from 15 residues. V gave up 3 bases and J gave up 0 bases, with 9 bases separating them.